This is a list of T cell receptor beta chains from one sample in a study of cytomegalovirus exposure and HLA in healthy donors. Sequencing used immunoSEQ multiplex PCR; TCRdb keeps in-frame clones, though not all of them. This sample has some 130,000 clones, with 55% to 75% found just once. Sequencing was done on a sample of PBMCs. These receptors were taken from a man aged 25-40 years in good health and CMV-seropositive. The CDR3 runs from the conserved cysteine through the conserved F or W. A D gene is named only where the DNA matches it firmly. Rows give clone size only sometimes, using once, few, many, or a class for an expanded clone.

CDR3 length,J gene,V gene,clone size,D gene,CDR3 DNA,CDR3 protein
13,TRBJ1-2,TRBV6-1,-,TRBD1,TGTGCCAGCAGGACAGGGGATGTGGATGGCTACACCTTC,CASRTGDVDGYTF
13,TRBJ1-2,TRBV7-3,few,-,TGTGCCAGCAGTAAACCCGGGGGGCAAAGCTACACCTTC,CASSKPGGQSYTF
14,TRBJ1-1,TRBV6-4,-,TRBD1,TGTGCCAGCAGTGACGGCAGGGGGAATGCTGAAGCTTTCTTT,CASSDGRGNAEAFF
15,TRBJ1-2,TRBV13,-,TRBD1,TGTGCCAGCAGCGCCTCAGGGGGCGCAGGCTATGGCTACACCTTC,CASSASGGAGYGYTF
18,TRBJ1-5,TRBV7-8,few,-,TGTGCCAGCAGCTTAGATTTTTCGGGACATACAATTTATCAGCCCCAGCATTTT,CASSLDFSGHTIYQPQHF
15,TRBJ1-1,TRBV27,-,-,TGTGCCAGCAGTTTACTATGGACAGCGAACACTGAAGCTTTCTTT,CASSLLWTANTEAFF
15,TRBJ1-6,TRBV6-6,-,-,TGTGCCAGCAGTTACTACGGGGGAGTCGATTCACCCCTCCACTTT,CASSYYGGVDSPLHF
15,TRBJ2-3,TRBV18,-,TRBD2,TGTGCCAGCTCACCGACGGGAGGGTTGTCTGGTACGCAGTATTTT,CASSPTGGLSGTQYF
16,TRBJ1-2,TRBV4-1,-,-,TGCGCCAGCAGCCAAGTTTTGGGGGGGTTTGCGAAGGGCTACACCTTC,CASSQVLGGFAKGYTF
13,TRBJ1-2,TRBV6-5,-,-,TGTGCCAGCAGTGGCAGGGTCTCCTATGGCTACACCTTC,CASSGRVSYGYTF
15,TRBJ1-2,TRBV28,once,-,TGTGCCAGCAGGACGGGTGGGGGCGGTACCTATGGCTACACCTTC,CASRTGGGGTYGYTF
14,TRBJ1-4,TRBV19,-,-,TGTGCCAGTAGTATGCAACCAAGGGCGGGAAAACTGTTTTTT,CASSMQPRAGKLFF
17,TRBJ1-5,TRBV21-1,once,-,TGTGCCAGCAGCATCCAGCCCAGGGGTGTGGAGGATCAGCCCCAGCATTTT,CASSIQPRGVEDQPQHF
21,TRBJ2-1,TRBV9,-,TRBD2,TGTGCCAGCAGCGGGAATCGACAAAGACTAGCGGGAGGGCTCGGGCGAAATGAGCAGTTCTTC,CASSGNRQRLAGGLGRNEQFF
17,TRBJ2-7,TRBV4-2,-,TRBD2,TGTGCCAGCACTAAATTTGCAGGAGCGGGAGCTGTTTACGAGCAGTACTTC,CASTKFAGAGAVYEQYF
13,TRBJ2-3,TRBV5-1,-,-,TGCGCCAGCAGCTTTTCTAGCGCAGATACGCAGTATTTT,CASSFSSADTQYF
14,TRBJ2-7,TRBV18,-,-,TGTGCCAGCTCACGAGACGGCGGCTCCTACGAGCAGTACTTC,CASSRDGGSYEQYF
13,TRBJ2-6,TRBV29-1,-,-,TGCAGCGTTGTAGTGTCTGGGGCCAACGTCCTGACTTTC,CSVVVSGANVLTF
13,TRBJ2-5,TRBV18,-,-,TGTGCCAGCTCATCAAGACAGCAAGAGACCCAGTACTTC,CASSSRQQETQYF
11,TRBJ1-2,TRBV6-4,-,-,TGTGCCAGCAGCGCGGGGTATGGCTACACCTTC,CASSAGYGYTF
13,TRBJ1-2,TRBV28,-,-,TGTGCCAGCAGTTTGTGGCAGAACTATGGCTACACCTTC,CASSLWQNYGYTF
15,TRBJ2-7,TRBV5-4,-,TRBD1,TGTGCCAGAAGCTATAGGACAGGTTGGTCCTACGAGCAGTACTTC,CARSYRTGWSYEQYF
13,TRBJ2-1,TRBV4-2,-,-,TGTGCCAGCAGCCAAGATCCGGAGGGGGAGCAGTTCTTC,CASSQDPEGEQFF
13,TRBJ2-5,TRBV10-3,-,-,TGTGCCATCAGTGGTACAGGGATAGAGACCCAGTACTTC,CAISGTGIETQYF
14,TRBJ2-3,TRBV29-1,-,-,TGCAGCAATACCTTTTTGAGGTTCACAGATACGCAGTATTTT,CSNTFLRFTDTQYF
14,TRBJ1-1,TRBV5-1,-,TRBD1,TGCGCCAGCAGCTTGGAGGGGGCGGCGGCTGAAGCTTTCTTT,CASSLEGAAAEAFF
18,TRBJ2-2,TRBV11-2,few,-,TGTGCCAGCAGCTTAGTCCCCCCAACTAGGAGATACACCGGGGAGCTGTTTTTT,CASSLVPPTRRYTGELFF
14,TRBJ2-7,TRBV5-1,few,-,TGCGCCAGCAGCTTTCAGGGTTTGGCCTACGAGCAGTACTTC,CASSFQGLAYEQYF
18,TRBJ2-7,TRBV2,-,TRBD2,TGTGCCAGCAGCAGCTCCCCCAGACTAGCGGGATTCTCCTACGAGCAGTACTTC,CASSSSPRLAGFSYEQYF
14,TRBJ2-2,TRBV28,few,TRBD2,TGTGCCAGCACCACTAGCGGGAGCTCCGGGGAGCTGTTTTTT,CASTTSGSSGELFF
12,TRBJ2-5,TRBV11-1,few,-,TGTGCCAGCAGCACAAGCGCTGAGACCCAGTACTTC,CASSTSAETQYF
16,TRBJ1-4,TRBV5-1,-,TRBD1,TGCGCCAGCAGCAGGACAGGGGTGTGGACTAATGAAAAACTGTTTTTT,CASSRTGVWTNEKLFF
14,TRBJ2-5,TRBV7-9,-,TRBD2,TGTGCCAGCAGCTTTAGCGGGAGCGGAGAGACCCAGTACTTC,CASSFSGSGETQYF
14,TRBJ2-1,TRBV29-1,-,TRBD2,TGCAGCGTCTCACCGGGACTAGCGGGAGGGGGGCAGTTCTTC,CSVSPGLAGGGQFF
13,TRBJ1-1,TRBV14,-,-,TGTGCCAGCAGCCAAGTAACAGGGAGTGAAGCTTTCTTT,CASSQVTGSEAFF
12,TRBJ1-2,TRBV19,once,-,TGTGCCAGTAAGGGAGTCTACTATGGCTACACCTTC,CASKGVYYGYTF
16,TRBJ1-4,TRBV29-1,-,-,TGCAGCGGAGGAGGGACGCCGGGAAACTCTAATGAAAAACTGTTTTTT,CSGGGTPGNSNEKLFF
12,TRBJ1-1,TRBV6-6,few,-,TGTGCCAGCAGTTACGGGGGGTCCGAAGCTTTCTTT,CASSYGGSEAFF
14,TRBJ2-2,TRBV5-1,-,-,TGCGCCAGCAGCTTGTATGGCAACACCGGGGAGCTGTTTTTT,CASSLYGNTGELFF
13,TRBJ2-7,TRBV21-1,-,-,TGTGCCAGCAGTACAGGCGACCTCCCCGAGCAGTACTTC,CASSTGDLPEQYF
13,TRBJ2-7,TRBV29-1,-,-,TGCAGCGTTGTATTGGGCCCCTCCTACGAGCAGTACTTC,CSVVLGPSYEQYF
14,TRBJ1-6,TRBV2,few,TRBD1,TGTGCCAGCGGCACGAGACAGGGCTTTTCACCCCTCCACTTT,CASGTRQGFSPLHF
15,TRBJ2-7,TRBV6-1,few,TRBD1,TGTGCCAGCAGTGACTTGACAGGGGTAAACTACGAGCAGTACTTC,CASSDLTGVNYEQYF
14,TRBJ1-2,TRBV19,-,-,TGTGCCAGTACCCGGGGGGGCGCCGGCTATGGCTACACCTTC,CASTRGGAGYGYTF
16,TRBJ2-2,TRBV4-1,-,TRBD2,TGCGCCAGCAGCTGGGGGAGGGCCGTGGACACCGGGGAGCTGTTTTTT,CASSWGRAVDTGELFF
14,TRBJ2-1,TRBV4-3,-,-,TGCGCCAGCAGCCAACGACACCGGCAATTGAGGCAGTTCTTC,CASSQRHRQLRQFF
12,TRBJ1-1,TRBV29-1,-,TRBD1,TGCAGCGTTGATCAGGGGGGCACTGAAGCTTTCTTT,CSVDQGGTEAFF